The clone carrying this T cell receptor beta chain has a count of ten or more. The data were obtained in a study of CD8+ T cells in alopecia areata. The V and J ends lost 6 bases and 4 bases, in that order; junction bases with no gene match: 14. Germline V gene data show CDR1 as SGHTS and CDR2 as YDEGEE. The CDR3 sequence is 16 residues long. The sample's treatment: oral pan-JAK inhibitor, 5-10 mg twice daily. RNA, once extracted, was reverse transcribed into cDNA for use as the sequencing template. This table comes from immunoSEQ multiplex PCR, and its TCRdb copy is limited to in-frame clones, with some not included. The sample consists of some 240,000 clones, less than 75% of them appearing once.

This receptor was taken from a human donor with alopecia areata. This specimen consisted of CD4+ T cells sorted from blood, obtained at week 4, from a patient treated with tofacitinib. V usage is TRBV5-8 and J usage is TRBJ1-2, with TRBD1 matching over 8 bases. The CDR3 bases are TGTGCCAGCACCGCGCGGCAGGGGGCATTGGGCTATGGCTACACCTTC. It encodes CASTARQGALGYGYTF.